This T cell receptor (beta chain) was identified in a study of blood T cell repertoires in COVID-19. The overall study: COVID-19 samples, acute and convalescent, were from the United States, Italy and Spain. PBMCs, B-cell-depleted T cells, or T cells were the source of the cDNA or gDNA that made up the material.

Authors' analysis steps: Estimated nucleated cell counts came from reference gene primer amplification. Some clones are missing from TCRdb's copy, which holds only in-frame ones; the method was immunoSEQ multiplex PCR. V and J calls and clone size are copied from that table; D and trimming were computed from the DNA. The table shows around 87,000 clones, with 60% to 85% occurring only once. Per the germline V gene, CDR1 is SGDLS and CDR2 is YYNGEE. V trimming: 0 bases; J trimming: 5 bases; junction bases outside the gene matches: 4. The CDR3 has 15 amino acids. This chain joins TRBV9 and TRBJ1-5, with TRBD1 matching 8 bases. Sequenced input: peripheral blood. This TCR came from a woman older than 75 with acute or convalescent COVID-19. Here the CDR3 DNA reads TGTGCCAGCAGCGTAGGGACAGGGTGGGATCAGCCCCAGCATTTT. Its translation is CASSVGTGWDQPQHF.